The clone carrying this T cell receptor (beta chain) was counted a few times. TCRdb re-derived calls from the PCR reads in MiXCR, one entry per CDR3 protein. The table records approximately 630,000 distinct CDR3 sequences, about 25% of them present only once. This specimen belongs to a study of molecular identifiers for immune sequencing clone quantification. Naive CD8 T cells were sorted, and the gate applied was CD8+CD4-CCR7+CD45RA+. Sequenced sample: naive CD8+ T cells from blood, with Jurkat cell RNA spiked in. Subset: FACS-sorted CD8+CD4-CCR7+CD45RA+ naive T cells. The receptor was derived from a human donor in good health. Some libraries in this study had Jurkat cell RNA spiked in.

The CDR3 is CAISTGQGQAYEQYF. The CDR3 region has the DNA TGTGCCATCAGTACCGGACAGGGGCAAGCCTACGAGCAGTACTTC. The rearrangement uses TRBV10-3 and TRBJ2-7; TRBD1 aligns across 9 bases. The germline V gene encodes CDR1 ENHRY and CDR2 SYGVKD. After removal of 5 bases from V and 2 bases from J, the junction contained 7 bases not matched to a gene. CDR3 size: 15 residues.